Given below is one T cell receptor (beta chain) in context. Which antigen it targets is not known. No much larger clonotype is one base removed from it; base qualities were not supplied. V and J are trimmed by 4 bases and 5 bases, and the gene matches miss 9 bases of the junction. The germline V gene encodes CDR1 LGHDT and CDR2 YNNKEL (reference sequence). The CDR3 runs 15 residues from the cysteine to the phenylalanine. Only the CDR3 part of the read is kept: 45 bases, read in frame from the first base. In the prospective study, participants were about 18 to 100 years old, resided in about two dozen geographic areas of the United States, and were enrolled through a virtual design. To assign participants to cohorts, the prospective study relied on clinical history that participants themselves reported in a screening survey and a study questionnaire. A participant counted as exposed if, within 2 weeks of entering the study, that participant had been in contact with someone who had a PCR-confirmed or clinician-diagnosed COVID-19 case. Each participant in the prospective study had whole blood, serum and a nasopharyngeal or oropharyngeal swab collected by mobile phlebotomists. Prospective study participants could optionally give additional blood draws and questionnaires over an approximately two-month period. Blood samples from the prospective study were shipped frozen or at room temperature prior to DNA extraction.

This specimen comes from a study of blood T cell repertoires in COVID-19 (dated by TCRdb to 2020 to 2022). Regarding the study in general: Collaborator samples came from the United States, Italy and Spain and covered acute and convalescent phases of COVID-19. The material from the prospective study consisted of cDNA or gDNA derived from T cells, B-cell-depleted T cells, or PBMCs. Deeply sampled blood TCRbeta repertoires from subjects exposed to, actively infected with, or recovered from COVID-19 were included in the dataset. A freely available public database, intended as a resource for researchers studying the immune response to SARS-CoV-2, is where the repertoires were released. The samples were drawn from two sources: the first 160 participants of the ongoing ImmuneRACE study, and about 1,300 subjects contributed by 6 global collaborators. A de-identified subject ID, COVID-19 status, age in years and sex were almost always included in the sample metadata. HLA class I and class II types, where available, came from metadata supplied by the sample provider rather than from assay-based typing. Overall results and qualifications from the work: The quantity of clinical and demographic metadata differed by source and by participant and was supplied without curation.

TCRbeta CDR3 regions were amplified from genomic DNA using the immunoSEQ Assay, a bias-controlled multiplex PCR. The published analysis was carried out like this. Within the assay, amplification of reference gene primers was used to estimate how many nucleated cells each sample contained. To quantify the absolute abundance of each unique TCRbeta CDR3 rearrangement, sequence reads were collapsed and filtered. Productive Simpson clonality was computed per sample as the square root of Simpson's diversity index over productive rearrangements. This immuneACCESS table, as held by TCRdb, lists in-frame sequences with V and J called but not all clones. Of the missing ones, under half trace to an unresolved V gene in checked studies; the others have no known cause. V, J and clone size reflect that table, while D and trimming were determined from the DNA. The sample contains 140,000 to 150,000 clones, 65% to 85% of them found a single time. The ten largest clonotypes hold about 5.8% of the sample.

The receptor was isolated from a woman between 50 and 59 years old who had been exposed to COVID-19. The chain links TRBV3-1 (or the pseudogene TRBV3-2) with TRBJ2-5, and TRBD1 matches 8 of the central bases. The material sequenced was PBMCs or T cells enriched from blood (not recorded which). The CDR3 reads CASSRDGTGAETQYF. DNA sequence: TGTGCCAGCAGCCGAGACGGGACAGGAGCGGAGACCCAGTACTTC.